Below, 29 T cell receptor beta chains from the same sample are listed, as sequenced in a study of long-term antiretroviral therapy in people with HIV (dated by TCRdb to between 2022 and 2023). Sequencing of the TRB variable region was done with the immunoSEQ hsTCRB v3.0 assay at survey level resolution. TCRdb took this table from immuneACCESS and kept in-frame rearrangements with V and J called. Such tables lack part of the clones; where checked against another copy, unresolved V genes explain under half of the gap, and the rest is unexplained. The sample yields approximately 20,000 clones; 80% to 90% were counted once. Less than 9.5% of the sample is taken by the ten largest. The sequences come from unsorted PBMCs, collected 4.2 years after starting antiretroviral therapy. The receptors stem from a man aged 50 to 59 with HIV.

V gene TRBV6-5 combines with J gene TRBJ2-7; tentatively, D is TRBD1 (5 bases). CDR1 and CDR2 from the germline V gene are MNHEY and SVGAGI. The V end was cut by 6 bases, the J end by 3 bases, with 12 bases between. CDR3 length: 13 residues. The CDR3 sequence: CASRRQKHYEQYF. The CDR3 coding sequence is TGTGCCAGCAGACGACAGAAGCACTACGAGCAGTACTTC.

The gene calls are TRBV20-1 and TRBJ2-3; D possibly corresponds to TRBD2 (6 bases). CDR1 and CDR2 from the germline V gene are DFQATT and SNEGSKA (reference sequence). The CDR3 loop spans 11 amino acids. The CDR3 reads CSDTGVDTQYF. DNA of the CDR3: TGCAGCGACACGGGGGTAGATACGCAGTATTTT.

This clone came up once. The chain employs TRBV6-6 and TRBJ2-7, with 8 bases identical to TRBD2. The CDR3 runs 15 residues. J gave up 1 base and V 2 bases, and 4 bases lay outside the gene matches. Germline V gene lookup returns CDR1 MNHNY and CDR2 SVGAGI (reference sequence). CDR3 DNA: TGTGCCAGCAGTTACCCCCTAGCGGGTTCCTACGAGCAGTACTTC. Its translation: CASSYPLAGSYEQYF.

This rearrangement joins TRBV15 to TRBJ2-2; D not resolved. The CDR3 loop spans 13 amino acids. Trimming removed 0 bases at V and 7 bases at J, with 6 bases between. Germline V CDR1 and CDR2: LNHNV, YYDKDF (reference sequence). The CDR3 DNA follows: TGTGCCACCAGCAGAGATGGATACGGGGAGCTGTTTTTT. It translates to CATSRDGYGELFF.

This sequence joins TRBV6-1 and TRBJ1-3; D unclear. The CDR3 is made up of 13 amino acids. Trimming stripped 8 bases from V and 0 bases from J, with 8 bases between. CDR1 is MNHNS and CDR2 is SASEGT in the germline V gene. CDR3 sequence: CASGMSSGNTIYF. CDR3 nucleotide sequence: TGTGCCAGCGGGATGAGCTCTGGAAACACCATATATTTT.

J is TRBJ1-1 and V is TRBV28; no clear D. The V end lost 8 bases, the J end lost 6 bases, and 13 bases lay between the germline ends. Germline V gives CDR1 MDHEN, CDR2 SYDVKM. CDR3 length: 12 residues. DNA of the CDR3: TGTGCCAGCGAGGTGAGGAGGGCTGAAGCTTTCTTT. Protein sequence: CASEVRRAEAFF.

As concerns this clone: Other DNA sequences within the sample encode an identical CDR3. The chain combines TRBV6-5 with TRBJ2-7, with 11 bases lining up with TRBD1. Germline V lookup: CDR1 MNHEY, CDR2 SVGAGI. Trimming removed 4 bases from V and 4 bases from J; junction bases left unmatched: 3. This CDR3 region has 14 residues. The CDR3 region has the DNA TGTGCCAGCAGTTCCGGGACAGGGGGTTACGAGCAGTACTTC. As protein: CASSSGTGGYEQYF.

This sequence joins TRBV6-5 and TRBJ1-6; 8 bases fit TRBD1. Germline V gene sequence: CDR1 MNHEY, CDR2 SVGAGI. This CDR3 is built from 14 residues. Germline trimming cut 5 bases from V and 8 bases from J; bases unmatched to any gene: 5. CDR3 DNA: TGTGCCAGCAGTAGCGGACAGGGTGATTCACCCCTCCACTTT. Translated: CASSSGQGDSPLHF.

The genes are TRBV11-2 and TRBJ2-1; no clear D gene. The CDR3 loop spans 14 amino acids. Trimming removed 3 bases from V and 8 bases from J, with 14 bases in between. CDR1 is SGHAT and CDR2 is FQNNGV in the germline V gene. The CDR3 spells CASSFRGRGDEQFF. For the CDR3, the DNA is TGTGCCAGCAGCTTTCGCGGCCGAGGAGATGAGCAGTTCTTC.

This chain joins TRBV7-9 and TRBJ1-1; 7 positions match TRBD1. Per germline, CDR1 SEHNR and CDR2 FQNEAQ (reference sequence). CDR3 length: 13 amino acids. V was pared by 1 base and J by 7 bases, with 3 bases of the junction left unmatched. This CDR3 reads CASSLDSGGEAFF. CDR3 coding DNA: TGTGCCAGCAGCTTAGATTCAGGGGGTGAAGCTTTCTTT.

The chain is built from TRBV19 and TRBJ2-3, with 10 bases identical to TRBD1. The CDR3 is made up of 13 amino acids. J was trimmed by 4 bases and V by 6 bases; bases with no gene match: 1. Germline V gene lookup returns CDR1 LNHDA and CDR2 SQIVND (reference sequence). CDR3 nucleotide sequence: TGTGCCAGTAGGACAGGGGGCCCAGATACGCAGTATTTT. This sequence encodes CASRTGGPDTQYF.

The chain couples TRBV6-1 to TRBJ1-1; TRBD1 agrees at 7 bases. CDR1 is MNHNS, CDR2 SASEGT, per germline. Unmatched junction bases numbered 7, after V lost 6 bases and J lost 0 bases. The CDR3 runs 15 residues. The CDR3 DNA follows: TGTGCCAGCAGAGGGACAGAGAACATGAACACTGAAGCTTTCTTT. Its protein product is CASRGTENMNTEAFF.

The genes are TRBV18 and TRBJ2-2; 8 nucleotides agree with TRBD2. Germline V gene sequence: CDR1 KGHSH, CDR2 LQKENI. J lost 6 bases, V lost 0 bases, and 6 bases had no gene match. The CDR3 length is 16 residues. The CDR3 sequence: CASSPPGLEVAGELFF. CDR3 coding DNA: TGTGCCAGCTCACCACCGGGACTAGAAGTCGCCGGGGAGCTGTTTTTT.

The chain joins TRBV28 to TRBJ2-1; TRBD2 matches 7 bases. V dropped 2 bases and J dropped 2; count of bases not matched to a gene: 9. CDR3 length: 17 residues. CDR1 and CDR2 from the germline V gene are MDHEN and SYDVKM. CDR3: CASSLGRAGETYNEQFF. CDR3 DNA sequence: TGTGCCAGCAGTTTAGGACGGGCGGGGGAAACCTACAATGAGCAGTTCTTC.

The chain combines TRBV29-1 with TRBJ2-3; D is possibly TRBD1 (5 bases). The germline gives CDR1 SQVTM, CDR2 ANQGSEA. The germline V and J ends were trimmed by 3 bases and 4 bases, with 5 bases remaining between them. This CDR3 contains 11 residues. The CDR3 reads CSVDRADTQYF. CDR3 coding DNA: TGCAGCGTTGACAGGGCAGATACGCAGTATTTT.

The chain carries TRBV6-5 and TRBJ1-1; no firm D call. Germline V CDR1 and CDR2: MNHEY, SVGAGI. The CDR3 is made up of 16 amino acids. Trimming stripped 0 bases from V and 0 bases from J, with 11 bases between. CDR3 sequence: CASSYSSRFMNTEAFF. The CDR3, as DNA: TGTGCCAGCAGTTACTCGAGTAGATTCATGAACACTGAAGCTTTCTTT.

This clone was counted between two and nine times. The chain has TRBV13 and TRBJ2-1; D is possibly TRBD1 or TRBD2 (5 bases each). The germline V gene has CDR1 PRHDT and CDR2 FYEKMQ (reference sequence). V was pared by 0 bases and J by 10 bases, with 10 bases between. The CDR3 has 13 residues. In nucleotides, the CDR3 is TGTGCCAGCAGCTTAGGCCCAGAGGGGGAGCAGTTCTTC. Encoded protein: CASSLGPEGEQFF.

In its sample, this clone was seen once. This chain connects TRBV27 to TRBJ2-7, with D unclear. CDR1 MNHEY and CDR2 SMNVEV come from the germline V gene (reference sequence). V lost 5 bases and J 3 bases, leaving 11 bases between the germline ends. This CDR3 has 13 residues. The CDR3 loop reads CASSIGYSYEQYF. The CDR3 DNA follows: TGTGCCAGCAGTATAGGGTACAGCTACGAGCAGTACTTC.

The chain uses TRBV10-1 and TRBJ2-1; D remains unclear. The V end lost 5 bases, the J end lost 7 bases, and 18 bases lay between the germline ends. The germline gives CDR1 WNHNN, CDR2 SYGVQD (reference sequence). This CDR3 has 15 amino acids. CDR3 sequence: CASSSPGSYPNEQFF. The CDR3 bases are TGCGCCAGCAGTTCACCAGGCTCTTACCCAAATGAGCAGTTCTTC.

The chain combines TRBV27 with TRBJ1-2; 10 bases agree with TRBD1. CDR1 is MNHEY, CDR2 SMNVEV, per germline (reference sequence). Trimming at V came to 5 bases and at J to 8 bases, leaving 11 bases not matched to a gene. The length of the CDR3 is 15 residues. DNA for the CDR3: TGTGCCAGCAGTCATACCGGGGACAGGGGCTACGGCTACACCTTC. This translates into CASSHTGDRGYGYTF.

The V call is TRBV27, the J call TRBJ1-1; D not certain. Germline V lookup: CDR1 MNHEY, CDR2 SMNVEV (reference sequence). There are 14 residues in the CDR3. Trimming shortened V by 2 bases and J by 4 bases, and 11 bases separated the two germline ends. The CDR3 region has the DNA TGTGCCAGCAGTTTAATGGGATCGAGCACTGAAGCTTTCTTT. Its translation: CASSLMGSSTEAFF.

There are a few counts of this clone. The chain is built from TRBV6-1 and TRBJ2-7, with 7 nucleotides matching TRBD2. Germline-derived CDR1 and CDR2 are MNHNS and SASEGT. The CDR3 sequence is 12 residues long. The ends lost 7 bases at V and 6 bases at J; junction bases unmatched: 6. The CDR3 here is CASIRTGGEQYF. CDR3 bases: TGTGCCAGCATTAGGACGGGGGGCGAGCAGTACTTC.

In DNA form, the CDR3 reads TGCGCCAGCAGCCAAGAGGTACAGGGGAATGGGGCCAACGTCCTGACTTTC. Residues: CASSQEVQGNGANVLTF. The chain carries TRBV4-1 and TRBJ2-6; 7 positions agree with TRBD1. This CDR3 comprises 17 residues. V lost 0 bases, J lost 3 bases, and 5 bases stayed unmatched. CDR1 and CDR2 (germline): MGHRA, YSYEKL.

The chain uses TRBV30 and TRBJ1-5; TRBD1 matches at 8 bases. This CDR3 has 15 amino acids. Unmatched junction bases numbered 10, after V lost 2 bases and J lost 7 bases. The germline V gene has CDR1 GTSNPN and CDR2 SVGIG (reference sequence). CDR3: CAWSLGQGGGQPQHF. CDR3 bases: TGTGCCTGGAGTTTAGGACAGGGCGGTGGACAGCCCCAGCATTTT.

This rearrangement joins TRBV30 to TRBJ2-7, with 10 positions matching TRBD1. The CDR3 has 15 amino acids. The ends lost 3 bases at V and 4 bases at J; junction bases unmatched: 9. Germline-derived CDR1 and CDR2 are GTSNPN and SVGIG (reference sequence). This CDR3 reads CAWSLPGQGRYEQYF. The CDR3, as DNA: TGTGCCTGGAGCTTACCGGGACAGGGGAGATACGAGCAGTACTTC. The whole variable domain, remainder taken from reference TRBV30 and TRBJ2-7, is SQTIHQWPATLVQPVGSPLSLECTVEGTSNPNLYWYRQAAGRGLQLLFYSVGIGQISSEVPQNLSASRPQDRQFILSSKKLLLSDSGFYLCAWSLPGQGRYEQYFGPGTRLTVT.

V gene TRBV6-5 combines with J gene TRBJ2-3; the match to TRBD2 covers 14 bases. Germline lookup yields CDR1 MNHEY and CDR2 SVGAGI. The CDR3 consists of 15 residues. After removal of 6 bases from V and 6 bases from J, the junction contained 5 bases not matched to a gene. In nucleotides, the CDR3 is TGTGCCAGCAGAGGGACTAGCGGGGGAAGGGATACGCAGTATTTT. It specifies CASRGTSGGRDTQYF.

The DNA of the CDR3 is TGTGCCAGCAGCGACAACAGGAACACTGAAGCTTTCTTT. The encoded protein is CASSDNRNTEAFF. The rearrangement links TRBV7-3 to TRBJ1-1; D not certain. V dropped 5 bases and J dropped 1 base, with 8 bases sitting between them. This CDR3 contains 13 residues. Germline V gene data show CDR1 as SGHTA and CDR2 as FQGTGA.

V and J are TRBV27 and TRBJ2-1; 11 nucleotides agree with TRBD2. Trimming cost V 5 bases and J 8 bases; bases outside gene matches: 5. The length of the CDR3 is 14 residues. Per the germline V gene, CDR1 is MNHEY and CDR2 is SMNVEV (reference sequence). The CDR3 DNA reads TGTGCCAGCAGTCCCATAGCGGGGGGGGATGAGCAGTTCTTC. As protein: CASSPIAGGDEQFF.

The genes are TRBV11-2 and TRBJ2-7; 10 bases agree with TRBD1. V lost 6 bases to trimming and J lost 6 bases; unmatched junction nucleotides: 8. The CDR3 covers 14 residues. CDR1 SGHAT and CDR2 FQNNGV come from the germline V gene. CDR3 in DNA: TGTGCCAGCAGGGGACAGGGGTGGGCTAGCGAGCAGTACTTC. Encoded protein: CASRGQGWASEQYF. The variable domain in full, with the rest retrieved from reference TRBV11-2 and TRBJ2-7, is EAGVAQSPRYKIIEKRQSVAFWCNPISGHATLYWYQQILGQGPKLLIQFQNNGVVDDSQLPKDRFSAERLKGVDSTLKIQPAKLEDSAVYLCASRGQGWASEQYFGPGTRLTVT.